Below, one T cell receptor (beta chain) is given with its context. Its antigen is as yet unknown. These data are taken from a study of T-cell memory formation after mild COVID-19. Study-wide results and limits: Cross-reactive memory appears to have joined, as suggested by some responding clones showing up in pre-infection memory. CM and EM subsets held most contracting CD4+ clones; EMRA held CD8+ ones.

In germline, CDR1 is MNHEY, CDR2 SVGEGT. The V segment lost 6 bases and the J segment 4 bases; nucleotides outside the gene matches: 2. This CDR3 contains 13 residues. Each CDR3 protein gets one entry after TCRdb re-called the 5' RACE reads with MiXCR. The table includes fewer than 250,000 distinct CDR3 sequences, roughly a tenth detected once. This chain uses TRBV6-2 or TRBV6-3 with TRBJ1-5; 8 bases agree with TRBD1. The sequenced sample was PBMCs or a T cell subset sorted from them (not recorded which). This TCR was sampled from a man aged 18 to 29 who had mild COVID-19 (a few samples of this study predate the infection). Cell type and time point are not known. This chain's CDR3 is CASRDRENQPQHF. CDR3 DNA sequence: TGTGCCAGCAGGGACAGGGAAAATCAGCCCCAGCATTTT.